These T cell receptor beta chains were read from a single sample in a study of neoadjuvant anti-PD-1 for oral cavity cancer. Assay: immunoSEQ multiplex PCR; the TCRdb copy retains only in-frame clones and omits some. The sample yields approximately 13,000 clones, 67% seen once. The sequencing used PBMCs, collected after nivolumab (anti-PD-1) treatment. Receptors were obtained from a person aged 35-79 years with oral cavity squamous cell carcinoma. Each CDR3 is given with its conserved first and last residue. The D gene is left open where the match is weak. Size tells how often a clone was seen (once, few, many) or the class of an expanded clone, and some rows leave it out.

CDR3 DNA	CDR3 protein	D gene	clone size	J gene	V gene	CDR3 length
TGCGCCAGCAGCTTGGGCTCGTCGGCCAAAAACATTCAGTACTTC	CASSLGSSAKNIQYF	-	once	TRBJ2-4	TRBV5-1	15
TGCGCCAGCAGCTTGGAGGGGTGGACAGTAACAGATACGCAGTATTTT	CASSLEGWTVTDTQYF	-	-	TRBJ2-3	TRBV5-1	16
TGTGCCAGCAGCTCGGACGGGGTCAATCAGCCCCAGCATTTT	CASSSDGVNQPQHF	-	few	TRBJ1-5	TRBV28	14
TGTGCCAGCAGTTACCGACAGGGCCAAGAGACCCAGTACTTC	CASSYRQGQETQYF	TRBD1	once	TRBJ2-5	TRBV6-6	14
TGCGCCAGCAGCCAAGTGCGGTTAGCTAACTATGGCTACACCTTC	CASSQVRLANYGYTF	-	-	TRBJ1-2	TRBV4-1	15
TGCGCCAGCAGCTTGGGCGGGAGCCCAACAGATACGCAGTATTTT	CASSLGGSPTDTQYF	TRBD2	-	TRBJ2-3	TRBV5-1	15
TGTGCCAGTAGTGCACTAGCGGGAGGCTCCTACGAGCAGTACTTC	CASSALAGGSYEQYF	TRBD2	-	TRBJ2-7	TRBV19	15
TGTGCCAGCAGCCCCGGGACACTCCCTTACGAGCAGTACTTC	CASSPGTLPYEQYF	-	-	TRBJ2-7	TRBV7-2	14
TGTGCCATCAGTGACGGAATAGCGGGAGTTCGGGAGCAGTTCTTC	CAISDGIAGVREQFF	TRBD2	-	TRBJ2-1	TRBV10-3	15
TGCGCCAGCAATCCGGGAGGCTCAGATACGCAGTATTTT	CASNPGGSDTQYF	TRBD2	-	TRBJ2-3	TRBV10-1	13
TGCGCCAGCAGCACGGGACACGGGAGGGAGACAGATACGCAGTATTTT	CASSTGHGRETDTQYF	TRBD2	-	TRBJ2-3	TRBV5-1	16
TGCAGCGTTGCCCCTAGCGGGAGCTCCTTTGGGGAGCAGTACTTC	CSVAPSGSSFGEQYF	TRBD2	-	TRBJ2-7	TRBV29-1	15
TGTGCCAGCAGCAAAGTCTTCCAGAACACCGGGGAGCTGTTTTTT	CASSKVFQNTGELFF	-	few	TRBJ2-2	TRBV21-1	15
TGTGCCAGTACAGCTTCCCTCTACAATGAGCAGTTCTTC	CASTASLYNEQFF	-	-	TRBJ2-1	TRBV2	13
TGCAGCGTTGAACCAGCGGGAGGGGTCAATGAGCAGTTCTTC	CSVEPAGGVNEQFF	TRBD2	-	TRBJ2-1	TRBV29-1	14
TGTGCCAGCAGTGACGGGGGGGGGCAGTTGAACACTGAAGCTTTCTTT	CASSDGGGQLNTEAFF	-	-	TRBJ1-1	TRBV6-4	16
TGCGCCAGCAGCTCCGGACTTTTTCCAGATACGCAGTATTTT	CASSSGLFPDTQYF	-	-	TRBJ2-3	TRBV5-1	14
TGTGCCAGCAGCTACACTAGCGGGAGATCGGATGAGCAGTTCTTC	CASSYTSGRSDEQFF	TRBD2	-	TRBJ2-1	TRBV7-9	15
TGTGCCAGCAGTATCTGGGATAACACCGGGGAGCTGTTTTTT	CASSIWDNTGELFF	-	-	TRBJ2-2	TRBV9	14
TGTGCCAGCAGTGAATTTAAGGATACTGAAGCTTTCTTT	CASSEFKDTEAFF	-	few	TRBJ1-1	TRBV25-1	13
TGTGCCAGCAGTTTGACAGGAGGATATAGCAATCAGCCCCAGCATTTT	CASSLTGGYSNQPQHF	-	-	TRBJ1-5	TRBV27	16
TGTGCCAGCAGCTTTAGTCTAGCGGGAGGCTCTGGGGCCAACGTCCTGACTTTC	CASSFSLAGGSGANVLTF	TRBD2	-	TRBJ2-6	TRBV7-8	18
TGTGCCAGCAGCCTAGCGGAGCTCTACGAGCAGTACTTC	CASSLAELYEQYF	TRBD2	-	TRBJ2-7	TRBV6-1	13
TGTGCCAGCAGTGCCGGGTTCTCCTACAATGAGCAGTTCTTC	CASSAGFSYNEQFF	-	once	TRBJ2-1	TRBV2	14
TGTGCCAGCACTGAGCCGGGCATGGGTGAAAAACTGTTTTTT	CASTEPGMGEKLFF	-	-	TRBJ1-4	TRBV5-5	14